This TCR beta chain appears in the sequencing data of a study of cytomegalovirus exposure and HLA in healthy donors. Study summary: The study's early data release held roughly 91 million unique TCRs from HLA-typed donors. Study outcomes and limitations: Researchers counted around 150 TCR beta chains as cytomegalovirus-associated. Only CMV serostatus was available as immune exposure information.

Amplification used 60 Vbeta primers and 13 Jbeta primers. Assay: immunoSEQ multiplex PCR; the TCRdb copy retains only in-frame clones and omits some. The profile shows about 110,000 clones, around 76% of them singletons. With respect to this clone: What it binds is unknown.

Unrecorded immune exposures were likely, despite nominal health at sampling. Germline CDR1 is GTSNPN and CDR2 is SVGIG (reference sequence). CDR3 length: 17 residues. V dropped 1 base and J dropped 2 bases, with 21 bases sitting between them. Input material: PBMCs. This receptor was obtained from a man in his thirties or forties in good health and CMV-seropositive. The V gene is TRBV30, the J gene TRBJ2-7; D perhaps matches TRBD1 (5 bases). The CDR3 DNA is TGTGCCTGGAGTGCCCCACTCACTCTAGGGGCCCCCTACGAGCAGTACTTC. It translates to CAWSAPLTLGAPYEQYF.